The rows below give T cell receptor beta chains drawn from one sample of a study of blood T cells in healthy people across ages. From the 5' RACE reads, TCRdb called clonotypes with MiXCR, one entry per CDR3 protein. This table holds 850,000 to 950,000 distinct CDR3 sequences, 29% found once. The specimen sequenced was blood. The receptor source for this set is a woman of 80 years or more in good health. CDR3s include the opening cysteine and the closing phenylalanine or tryptophan. The order of the fields is J gene, clone size, D gene, V gene, CDR3 DNA, CDR3 protein. D genes are given only for firm matches. Clone size is not always given. Where it is, it says once, few, many or a class for expanded clones.

TRBJ2-7 | many | NA | TRBV2 | TGTGCCAGCAGTGAAGCTGGGCAGGGCTACGAGCAGTACTTC | CASSEAGQGYEQYF
TRBJ2-1 | many | NA | TRBV20-1 | TGCAGTGCTGCCCCCCAAAGCAATGAGCAGTTCTTC | CSAAPQSNEQFF
TRBJ1-1 | NA | NA | TRBV30 | TGTGCCTGGAGGAAAGACAGCCTGGGGATTAGGGCTTTCTTT | CAWRKDSLGIRAFF
TRBJ2-7 | NA | TRBD2 | TRBV7-2 | TGTGCCAGCAGCTCACCCGGACTTAGCGGGAGGTCCTACAATGAGCAGTACTTC | CASSSPGLSGRSYNEQYF
TRBJ2-5 | many | TRBD1 | TRBV5-1 | TGCGCCAGCAGCTCCAGGGGGCTCCTACAAGAGACCCAGTACTTC | CASSSRGLLQETQYF
TRBJ2-2 | few | NA | TRBV12-3/TRBV12-4 | TGTGCCAGCAGGGGGTTGGGGAACACCGGGGAGCTGTTTTTT | CASRGLGNTGELFF
TRBJ2-1 | many | NA | TRBV6-1 | TGTGCCAGCAGTGAAGCGCCCGGTGAGCAGTTCTTC | CASSEAPGEQFF
TRBJ2-2 | NA | TRBD2 | TRBV7-2 | TGTGCCAGCAGGTTCAGCGGGGGGACGAACACCGGGGAGCTGTTTTTT | CASRFSGGTNTGELFF
TRBJ2-3 | many | TRBD2 | TRBV20-1 | TGCAGTGCTAGAGGGCTATCAGCGGGAGGCACAGATACGCAGTATTTT | CSARGLSAGGTDTQYF
TRBJ1-5 | many | NA | TRBV5-5 | TGTGCCAGCAGCTTGGGTGGCAGTCTCAATCAGCCCCAGCATTTT | CASSLGGSLNQPQHF
TRBJ1-1 | few | NA | TRBV20-1 | TGCAGTGCCCAAGTCGGGCAGGGCAGGACTGAAGCTTTCTTT | CSAQVGQGRTEAFF
TRBJ2-1 | NA | TRBD2 | TRBV7-9 | TGTGCCAGCACCATTACTAGCGGGAGGTCCAATGAGCAGTTCTTC | CASTITSGRSNEQFF
TRBJ2-7 | NA | TRBD1 | TRBV4-1 | TGCGCCAGCAGCCAAGGCCCCGGGACAGATTTTTACAATGAGCAGTACTTC | CASSQGPGTDFYNEQYF
TRBJ2-3 | many | TRBD2 | TRBV20-1 | TGCAGTGCTCCGCGGACTAGCGGGGTCTCAGATACGCAGTATTTT | CSAPRTSGVSDTQYF
TRBJ1-5 | many | NA | TRBV20-1 | TGCAGTGCTAGAGATCCCTTCACAGGAGAGAGGGAGCCCCAGCATTTT | CSARDPFTGEREPQHF
TRBJ1-4 | NA | NA | TRBV5-5 | TGTGCCAGCAGCCCGGCCGGGGGACCGGGTAATGAAAAACTGTTTTTT | CASSPAGGPGNEKLFF
TRBJ1-1 | NA | TRBD1 | TRBV18 | TGTGCCAGCTCACATCCGGACAGGGTTGGAACTGAAGCTTTCTTT | CASSHPDRVGTEAFF
TRBJ2-7 | many | NA | TRBV12-3/TRBV12-4 | TGTGCCAGCAGTTTCACCTACGAGCAGTACTTC | CASSFTYEQYF
TRBJ2-5 | many | TRBD1 | TRBV7-9 | TGTGCCAGCAGCGGGGTCGGGACAGGGGGAGGAGAGACCCAGTACTTC | CASSGVGTGGGETQYF
TRBJ1-2 | many | NA | TRBV15 | TGTGCCACCAGCAGAGATAGGAGCCTCCAGCTCTATGGCTACACCTTC | CATSRDRSLQLYGYTF
TRBJ1-2 | NA | TRBD1 | TRBV6-5 | TGTGCCAGCAGCCCCCAAACCGGGACAGTGAACTATGGCTACACCTTC | CASSPQTGTVNYGYTF
TRBJ2-5 | many | TRBD1 | TRBV3-1 | TGTGCCAGCAGCTATAACGGACAGGGCCAAGAGACCCAGTACTTC | CASSYNGQGQETQYF
TRBJ2-5 | NA | TRBD2 | TRBV6-2/TRBV6-3 | TGTGCCAGCAGTTCCCCTAGAACCGGGCCTAGCGGGGCGGAGACCCAGTACTTC | CASSSPRTGPSGAETQYF
TRBJ2-7 | NA | NA | TRBV5-6 | TGTGCCAGCAGCTTGGGGCTAGACCACTCCTACGAGCAGTACTTC | CASSLGLDHSYEQYF
TRBJ2-6 | NA | NA | TRBV7-6 | TGTGCCAGCAGCTCTGGCATCTCTGGGGCCAACGTCCTGACTTTC | CASSSGISGANVLTF
TRBJ2-1 | few | NA | TRBV7-8 | TGTGCCAGCAGCGTCCCCCGCCCCGGGACCGATTTAGACAATGAGCAGTTCTTC | CASSVPRPGTDLDNEQFF
TRBJ2-3 | many | TRBD2 | TRBV5-1 | TGCGCCAGCAGCTTAGGGTCTAGCGGAAGCACAGATACGCAGTATTTT | CASSLGSSGSTDTQYF
TRBJ2-3 | NA | NA | TRBV6-5 | TGTGCCAGCAGTTACTCGAAAACCAGGAGCCTCACAGATACGCAGTATTTT | CASSYSKTRSLTDTQYF
TRBJ1-1 | NA | NA | TRBV3-1 | TGTGCCAGCAGCCAAGATATGGTCTATGGGACTGAAGCTTTCTTT | CASSQDMVYGTEAFF
TRBJ2-2 | many | TRBD1 | TRBV10-3 | TGTGCCATCAGGGGACAGGCTAACACCGGGGAGCTGTTTTTT | CAIRGQANTGELFF
TRBJ2-1 | NA | TRBD1 | TRBV24-1 | TGTGCCACCCGGGCAGGGGACAGTGGCGATGAGCAGTTCTTC | CATRAGDSGDEQFF
TRBJ2-1 | many | TRBD1 | TRBV5-5 | TGTGCCAGCAGCTTGGGACAGGGGGACTACAATGAGCAGTTCTTC | CASSLGQGDYNEQFF
TRBJ1-4 | many | NA | TRBV5-1 | TGCGCCAGCAGCTTCAGTGCAACTAATGAAAAACTGTTTTTT | CASSFSATNEKLFF
TRBJ2-3 | many | NA | TRBV4-2 | TGTGCCAGCAGCCCGGCTAGCGGCACAGATACGCAGTATTTT | CASSPASGTDTQYF
TRBJ1-2 | NA | TRBD1 | TRBV19 | TGTGCCAGTAGTACCCGACAGGGGGTTAACTATGGCTACACCTTC | CASSTRQGVNYGYTF
TRBJ1-2 | many | TRBD1 | TRBV12-3/TRBV12-4 | TGTGCCAGCAGTCCCGGACAGGGGACCTATGGCTACACCTTC | CASSPGQGTYGYTF
TRBJ2-5 | many | TRBD2 | TRBV7-2 | TGTGCCAGCAGCATTGCAGCTAGCGGACAAGAGACCCAGTACTTC | CASSIAASGQETQYF
TRBJ2-7 | many | TRBD2 | TRBV20-1 | TGCAGTGCTAGATCGGGGGGGTACGAGCAGTACTTC | CSARSGGYEQYF
TRBJ2-2 | NA | NA | TRBV29-1 | TGCAGCGGTCCGGGACAAAACACCGGGGAGCTGTTTTTT | CSGPGQNTGELFF
TRBJ1-5 | many | NA | TRBV20-1 | TGCAGTGCTAGAGATCCAGGGGCGTACAATCAGCCCCAGCATTTT | CSARDPGAYNQPQHF
TRBJ2-4 | many | TRBD2 | TRBV12-3/TRBV12-4 | TGTGCCAGCAGTTTAGCGCGGGGGGGGCAAAACATTCAGTACTTC | CASSLARGGQNIQYF